This T cell receptor (beta chain) appears in the sequencing data of a study of post-analysis software for immune sequencing data. General observations from the study: Patients had higher frequencies than controls of five or six TRBV segments, including TRBV5-6, TRBV5-1 and TRBV20-1. Significantly decreased normalized Chao1 diversity was recorded for multiple sclerosis patients relative to controls.

As to this clonotype: Its antigen is not known.

Each TCR beta cDNA library carried unique molecular identifiers. TCRdb fed the PCR reads into MiXCR, producing one record per CDR3 protein. The sample records some 800,000 distinct CDR3 sequences, around 42% being singletons. This CDR3 is built from 13 residues. From germline, CDR1 is MNHEY and CDR2 SVGEGT. V dropped 7 bases and J dropped 7 bases, with 16 bases sitting between them. J is TRBJ2-5 and V is TRBV6-2 or TRBV6-3; D is perhaps TRBD2 (6 bases). The receptor was derived from a girl between 5 and 17 years old with multiple sclerosis. Sequenced input: blood. CDR3 coding DNA: TGTGCCAGCACCCTTTCGACAGCGGGGACCCAGTACTTC. Translating it yields CASTLSTAGTQYF.